This T cell receptor (beta chain) was sequenced for a study of T cells in Graves' hyperthyroidism and ophthalmopathy. As for the study in general: Blood was drawn when the patient was first diagnosed and still untreated.

This CDR3 spans 15 amino acids. Germline CDR1 and CDR2: SGDLS and YYNGEE. The V and J ends lost 4 bases and 2 bases respectively, with 10 bases between them. Participants, patients aged 18 to 65, had newly diagnosed hyperthyroidism with a duration under 2 months. The study left out patients who had uncontrolled infection, other autoimmune disease, pregnancy or lactation. Cells are PBMCs isolated from roughly 10 ml of fresh blood. RNA transcripts provided the source from which TCR beta CDR3 regions were amplified. TCR CDR3 underwent first-round RT-PCR with the HTBI primer set. TCRdb reprocessed the multiplex PCR reads with MiXCR, giving one entry per CDR3 protein. The sample holds roughly 380,000 distinct CDR3 sequences, about 14% seen once.

This clonotype was sampled from a woman aged 60 to 75 with Graves' hyperthyroidism. The chain joins TRBV9 to TRBJ2-6, with D unresolved. What was sequenced was blood. CDR3 coding DNA: TGTGCCAGCAGCCCCCATCTGCCTGGGGCCAACGTCCTGACTTTC. This encodes CASSPHLPGANVLTF.